The 23 T cell receptor beta chains below all came from one sample that was sequenced in a study of blood T cell repertoires in COVID-19. The assay was immunoSEQ multiplex PCR, and TCRdb's table has in-frame clones only and misses some. Among just over 75,000 clones listed, approximately 88% were seen once. Material: peripheral blood. Every receptor here comes from a woman at least 80 years old with active or convalescent COVID-19.

The chain is built from TRBV12-3 or TRBV12-4 and TRBJ2-3, with D maybe TRBD2 (6 bases). Trimming cost V 3 bases and J 14 bases, with 18 bases left between them. The CDR3 covers 13 residues. The CDR3 sequence: CASSFSAEGVRYF. CDR3 nucleotide sequence: TGTGCCAGCAGTTTTTCGGCGGAGGGCGTTAGGTATTTT.

The genes are TRBV6-5 and TRBJ1-2, with 7 nucleotides matching TRBD1. Losses at the gene ends were 1 base for V and 2 bases for J; bases not matched to a gene: 4. Per the germline V gene, CDR1 is MNHEY and CDR2 is SVGAGI. This CDR3 has 15 residues. CDR3: CASSYWTGLNYGYTF. The CDR3 DNA is TGTGCCAGCAGTTACTGGACAGGTCTAAACTATGGCTACACCTTC.

The rearrangement joins TRBV5-6 to TRBJ1-6; 7 nucleotides agree with TRBD1. Looked up from germline, CDR1 is SGHDT and CDR2 is YYEEEE. The CDR3 runs 15 residues. Losses at the gene ends were 0 bases for V and 7 bases for J; bases not matched to a gene: 4. CDR3 DNA sequence: TGTGCCAGCAGCTTGGGAGGGGGCAAGAATTCACCCCTCCACTTT. This sequence encodes CASSLGGGKNSPLHF.

This clone was counted between two and nine times. The chain combines TRBV4-1 with TRBJ1-6; 9 bases line up with TRBD1. Trimming at V came to 0 bases and at J to 14 bases, leaving 14 bases not matched to a gene. The germline V gene has CDR1 MGHRA and CDR2 YSYEKL. The CDR3 consists of 17 residues. CDR3: CASSQEPRDRAGWALHF. The CDR3 nucleotides are TGCGCCAGCAGCCAAGAACCTCGGGACAGGGCGGGTTGGGCCCTCCACTTT.

The chain carries TRBV28 and TRBJ1-2; D remains ambiguous. The germline V gene encodes CDR1 MDHEN and CDR2 SYDVKM. The CDR3 is made up of 12 amino acids. V lost 5 bases and J 2 bases, leaving 6 bases between the germline ends. The CDR3 region has the DNA TGTGCCAGCAGTCGGGTGAACTATGGCTACACCTTC. Protein: CASSRVNYGYTF.

The V and J genes are TRBV5-4 and TRBJ1-1, with TRBD1 matching over 8 bases. V lost 5 bases to trimming and J lost 2 bases; unmatched junction nucleotides: 5. The CDR3 is 14 residues long. Looked up from germline, CDR1 is SGHNT and CDR2 is YYREEE (reference sequence). The CDR3 spells CASRRTGRNTEAFF. Here the CDR3 DNA reads TGTGCCAGCAGACGGACAGGGCGAAACACTGAAGCTTTCTTT. Based on the CDR3 plus reference TRBV5-4 and TRBJ1-1, the full variable domain is ETGVTQSPTHLIKTRGQQVTLRCSSQSGHNTVSWYQQALGQGPQFIFQYYREEENGRGNFPPRFSGLQFPNYSSELNVNALELDDSALYLCASRRTGRNTEAFFGQGTRLTVV.

This sequence joins TRBV6-6 and TRBJ1-2; weak D call: TRBD1 (5 bases). The CDR3 loop spans 16 amino acids. Trimming shortened V by 6 bases and J by 2 bases, and 19 bases separated the two germline ends. Germline CDR1 is MNHNY and CDR2 is SVGAGI (reference sequence). CDR3 residues: CASSLLVGKGNYGYTF. The CDR3 DNA is TGTGCCAGCAGCCTCCTGGTGGGAAAGGGGAACTATGGCTACACCTTC.

The chain employs TRBV11-2 and TRBJ1-6, with 7 bases matching TRBD1. The CDR3 runs to 15 residues. CDR1 is SGHAT, CDR2 FQNNGV, per germline. J lost 3 bases, V lost 7 bases, and 6 bases had no gene match. The CDR3 sequence: CASKGQLVYNSPLHF. Written as DNA, the CDR3 is TGTGCCAGCAAGGGACAGCTGGTCTATAATTCACCCCTCCACTTT.

The chain combines TRBV5-4 with TRBJ2-3; no clear D. Germline CDR1 SGHNT, CDR2 YYREEE (reference sequence). The CDR3 consists of 13 residues. V was pared by 5 bases and J by 3 bases, with 10 bases between. CDR3 sequence: CASRLAATDTQYF. Written as DNA, the CDR3 is TGTGCCAGCAGACTTGCGGCGACAGATACGCAGTATTTT.

The gene calls are TRBV7-6 and TRBJ2-7, with D possibly being TRBD2 (7 bases). CDR3 length: 14 amino acids. The V gene lost 4 bases and the J gene lost 3 bases, with 13 bases spanning the gap. Germline assignment: CDR1 SGHVS and CDR2 FNYEAQ. The DNA for the CDR3 is TGTGCCAGCAGCTCAGAGGGGGGGGGCTACGAGCAGTACTTC. Its translation is CASSSEGGGYEQYF.

This clone was observed a few times. The rearrangement uses TRBV19 and TRBJ2-4; 7 bases match TRBD1. The V and J ends lost 5 bases and 2 bases, in that order; junction bases with no gene match: 6. The CDR3 is 15 residues long. The germline V gene encodes CDR1 LNHDA and CDR2 SQIVND (reference sequence). The CDR3: CASSDRDSPKNIQYF. In nucleotides, the CDR3 is TGTGCCAGTAGTGACCGGGACAGTCCCAAAAACATTCAGTACTTC.

The J gene is TRBJ2-5, the V gene TRBV28; 7 nucleotides align to TRBD2. The CDR3 is 16 residues long. V gave up 1 base and J gave up 5 bases; unmatched junction bases: 10. Germline V CDR1 and CDR2: MDHEN, SYDVKM. Written as DNA, the CDR3 is TGTGCCAGCAGTTTATCAGGCTGGGAGGGATTGGAGACCCAGTACTTC. Translated, it gives CASSLSGWEGLETQYF.

The V call is TRBV19, the J call TRBJ1-4; D is ambiguous. This CDR3 spans 15 amino acids. From germline, CDR1 is LNHDA and CDR2 SQIVND (reference sequence). V was cut by 3 bases and J by 0 bases, with 8 bases left in between. CDR3 DNA sequence: TGTGCCAGTAGTATTGCGGCGGCAACTAATGAAAAACTGTTTTTT. This codes for CASSIAAATNEKLFF.

This chain links TRBV29-1 with TRBJ1-2; TRBD1 agrees at 10 bases. Trimming at V came to 6 bases and at J to 4 bases, leaving 8 bases not matched to a gene. This CDR3 comprises 14 residues. Looked up from germline, CDR1 is SQVTM and CDR2 is ANQGSEA. CDR3 sequence: CSVGLGQGSYGYTF. DNA of the CDR3: TGCAGCGTCGGCTTGGGACAGGGGTCCTATGGCTACACCTTC.

V gene TRBV27 combines with J gene TRBJ2-1, with D perhaps TRBD2 (6 bases). V lost 5 bases and J lost 9, with 23 bases in between. The germline gives CDR1 MNHEY, CDR2 SMNVEV (reference sequence). The CDR3 has 16 amino acids. Written as DNA, the CDR3 is TGTGCCAGCAGTCGAGACGGTTCGGGAGTAAGGAGTGAGCAGTTCTTC. Translation: CASSRDGSGVRSEQFF.

The chain carries TRBV6-5 and TRBJ2-1; 9 bases fit TRBD1. Losses at the gene ends were 5 bases for V and 10 bases for J; bases not matched to a gene: 9. Germline lookup yields CDR1 MNHEY and CDR2 SVGAGI. The CDR3 spans 14 residues. The CDR3: CASSPGTGPGEQFF. CDR3 coding DNA: TGTGCCAGCAGTCCCGGGACAGGGCCGGGGGAGCAGTTCTTC.

This clone was found a few times. The V and J genes are TRBV18 and TRBJ1-1; D not certain. The germline V gene has CDR1 KGHSH and CDR2 LQKENI. V was shortened by 2 bases and J by 4 bases, with 17 bases between the two germline ends. This CDR3 is built from 16 residues. Written as DNA, the CDR3 is TGTGCCAGCTCACCAGGGTCTCCGGGTCAAACCACTGAAGCTTTCTTT. The encoded protein is CASSPGSPGQTTEAFF.

V usage is TRBV4-3 and J usage is TRBJ2-3; a weak D match, TRBD1 (6 bases). CDR1 is LGHNA, CDR2 YSLEER, per germline. The CDR3 consists of 16 residues. Trimming removed 1 base from V and 3 bases from J, with 14 bases in between. CDR3 amino acids: CASSQAKGVRTDTQYF. The DNA of the CDR3 is TGCGCCAGCAGCCAAGCAAAGGGGGTTAGAACAGATACGCAGTATTTT.

This rearrangement joins TRBV19 to TRBJ2-7; D unclear. Deletions cut 4 bases from V and 4 bases from J, with 8 bases between. CDR3 size: 12 residues. Per germline, CDR1 LNHDA and CDR2 SQIVND (reference sequence). This CDR3 is CASSRLGYEQYF. CDR3 bases: TGTGCCAGTAGTAGACTCGGGTACGAGCAGTACTTC.

Details on this clone: This could be a read error, since a much larger clone is one nucleotide away. The chain employs TRBV6-5 and TRBJ1-3; tentative D call: TRBD1 (6 bases). CDR1 MNHEY and CDR2 SVGAGI come from the germline V gene. The CDR3 spans 15 residues. The DNA for the CDR3 is TGTGCCAGCAGCCCGTTCGGGGGGCACGGAAGCACCATATATTTT. Amino acid sequence: CASSPFGGHGSTIYF.

The chain has TRBV5-1 and TRBJ1-1; D gene ambiguous. Germline V gives CDR1 SGHRS, CDR2 YFSETQ. Trimming pared 0 bases from V and 1 base from J, leaving 7 bases between. The CDR3 is made up of 14 amino acids. The CDR3 bases are TGCGCCAGCAGCTTGGACGGTGCGAACACTGAAGCTTTCTTT. This gives the protein CASSLDGANTEAFF.

This CDR3 is CASTKGNEQFF. The CDR3 region has the DNA TGTGCCAGCACCAAGGGGAATGAGCAGTTCTTC. The chain couples TRBV2 to TRBJ2-1; the D gene is possibly TRBD1 (5 bases). Germline loops: CDR1 SNHLY, CDR2 FYNNEI. Trimming took 7 bases from V and 7 from J, leaving 8 bases between them. This CDR3 has 11 amino acids.

The CDR3 sequence is CASGGAGLAKNIQYF. The DNA of the CDR3 is TGTGCTTCGGGAGGAGCTGGTTTGGCCAAAAACATTCAGTACTTC. The chain links TRBV28 to TRBJ2-4; TRBD2 matches 7 bases. Per germline, CDR1 MDHEN and CDR2 SYDVKM. CDR3 size: 15 residues.